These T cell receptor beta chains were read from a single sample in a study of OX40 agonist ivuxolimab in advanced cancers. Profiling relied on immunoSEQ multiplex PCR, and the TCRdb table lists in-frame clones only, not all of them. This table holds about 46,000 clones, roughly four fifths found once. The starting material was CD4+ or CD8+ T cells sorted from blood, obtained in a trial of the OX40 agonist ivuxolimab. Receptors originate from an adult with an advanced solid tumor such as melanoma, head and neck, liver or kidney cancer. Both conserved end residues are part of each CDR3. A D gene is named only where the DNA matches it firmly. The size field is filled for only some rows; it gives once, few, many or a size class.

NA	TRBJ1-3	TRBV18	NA	TGTGCCAGCTCACCGTCAGGGGTTGGAAACACCATATATTTT	CASSPSGVGNTIYF
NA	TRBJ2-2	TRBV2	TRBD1	TGTGCCAGCAACGGACAGGGGATGACCGGGGAGCTGTTTTTT	CASNGQGMTGELFF
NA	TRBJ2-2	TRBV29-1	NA	TGCAGCGTGGGGGCAGGGCCCGGGGAGCTGTTTTTT	CSVGAGPGELFF
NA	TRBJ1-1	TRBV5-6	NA	TGTGCCAGCAGCCAAGAGACAGGTCGGGCCACTGAAGCTTTCTTT	CASSQETGRATEAFF
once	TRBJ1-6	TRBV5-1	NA	TGCGCCAGCAGCTGGACAGAAAGGAATTCACCCCTCCACTTT	CASSWTERNSPLHF
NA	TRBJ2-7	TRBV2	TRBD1	TGTGCCAGCACCTTGACAGGGGGCGGCTACGAGCAGTACTTC	CASTLTGGGYEQYF
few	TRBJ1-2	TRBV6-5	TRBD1	TGTGCCAGCAGTTACTCGAACAGGGGGCTCTATGGCTACACCTTC	CASSYSNRGLYGYTF
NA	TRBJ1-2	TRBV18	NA	TGTGCCAGCTCACCACCCGCCAGGGACTATGGCTACACCTTC	CASSPPARDYGYTF
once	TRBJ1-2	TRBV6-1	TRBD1	TGTGCCAGCAGCCGGACAGGGGGCATACAAGGCTACACCTTC	CASSRTGGIQGYTF
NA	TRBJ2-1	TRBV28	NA	TGTGCCAGCAGTCTCCTCGGCGGGCAAACCAATGAGCAGTTCTTC	CASSLLGGQTNEQFF
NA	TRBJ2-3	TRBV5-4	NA	TGTGCCAGCGCGGGGGCCGGGTCGGTAGATACGCAGTATTTT	CASAGAGSVDTQYF
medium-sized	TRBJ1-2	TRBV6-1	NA	TGTGCCAGCAGCCTAGGACTCTATGGCTACACCTTC	CASSLGLYGYTF
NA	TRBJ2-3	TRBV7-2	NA	TGTGCCAGCAGCTTAATGGGGTCCACAGATACGCAGTATTTT	CASSLMGSTDTQYF
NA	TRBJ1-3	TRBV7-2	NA	TGTGCCAGCAGCTTAGCGCTCGGGGAGGTTGCAGGAAACACCATATATTTT	CASSLALGEVAGNTIYF
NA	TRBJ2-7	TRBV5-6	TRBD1	TGTGCCAGCAGCCCGGGACAGGGGCTCGAGCAGTACTTC	CASSPGQGLEQYF
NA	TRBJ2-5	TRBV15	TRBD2	TGTGCCACCACTCTAGCGGGGGGTCAAGAGACCCAGTACTTC	CATTLAGGQETQYF
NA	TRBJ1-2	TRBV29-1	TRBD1	TGCAGCGTTGTAGGGACAGGGGTCAGTGGCTATGGCTACACCTTC	CSVVGTGVSGYGYTF
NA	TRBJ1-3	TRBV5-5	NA	TGTGCCAGCGGTTGGGGCTCTGGAAACACCATATATTTT	CASGWGSGNTIYF